This is a list of T cell receptor beta chains from one sample in a study of T cell changes during pregnancy in multiple sclerosis. Data came from immunoSEQ multiplex PCR; TCRdb stores just in-frame clones and leaves some out. Of about 36,000 clones in the sample, roughly 91% were seen once. The sequenced sample was CD4+ T cells from peripheral blood mononuclear cells, obtained in the second trimester of pregnancy. These receptors originate from a female donor in good health, enrolled as a control in a pregnancy study. Each CDR3 is given with its conserved first and last residue. D genes are given only for firm matches. Clone size is given for some rows only: seen once, a few or many times, or a class if the clone is expanded.

j_call	clone_size	v_call	d_call	cdr3_nt	cdr3_aa
TRBJ2-3	NA	TRBV6-1	NA	TGTGCCAGCAGCGACCGCCCGGGGGCAGATACGCAGTATTTT	CASSDRPGADTQYF
TRBJ1-1	NA	TRBV7-2	NA	TGTGCCAGCAGCCCCCGGGGGGAAATTGGAGCTTTCTTT	CASSPRGEIGAFF
TRBJ1-1	few	TRBV29-1	NA	TGCAGCGTTGCCAGGTCAGGGAACACTGAAGCTTTCTTT	CSVARSGNTEAFF
TRBJ1-1	NA	TRBV5-1	NA	TGCGCCAGCAGCTTGGGAGGTTTGAACACTGAAGCTTTCTTT	CASSLGGLNTEAFF
TRBJ1-3	NA	TRBV10-3	NA	TGTGCCAGCAAGACAGGCAACTCTGGAAACACCATATATTTT	CASKTGNSGNTIYF
TRBJ2-1	NA	TRBV19	NA	TGTGCCAGTAGTATAGTGGCCGAATACAATGAGCAGTTCTTC	CASSIVAEYNEQFF
TRBJ2-7	NA	TRBV29-1	NA	TGCAGCGTTGCGGGCAGGGTTACCTACGAGCAGTACTTC	CSVAGRVTYEQYF
TRBJ2-1	NA	TRBV10-1	NA	TGCGCCAGCAGTTCTGGACAGAACAATGAGCAGTTCTTC	CASSSGQNNEQFF
TRBJ2-5	few	TRBV5-1	TRBD2	TGCGCCAGCAGCTTTGGGACTAGCGGGGGCCAAGAGACCCAGTACTTC	CASSFGTSGGQETQYF
TRBJ2-7	NA	TRBV14	TRBD2	TGTGCCCGGGGGGGGACCGCGTTGGGGCGGGAGGCCTACGAGCAGTACTTC	CARGGTALGREAYEQYF
TRBJ2-7	NA	TRBV28	TRBD1	TGTGCCAGCATCCCTTCCCCGGGACAGGGCTACGAGCAGTACTTC	CASIPSPGQGYEQYF
TRBJ1-1	NA	TRBV6-6	NA	TGTGCCAGCAGCTGGACAGACATGAACACTGAAGCTTTCTTT	CASSWTDMNTEAFF
TRBJ1-2	NA	TRBV28	NA	TGTGCCAGCAGCGGGGGGACGGTCCTAAGGGGCTATGGCTACACCTTC	CASSGGTVLRGYGYTF
TRBJ2-5	NA	TRBV2	NA	TGTGCCAGCAGCTCACGGAGGATTGGAGATAGGGAGACCCAGTACTTC	CASSSRRIGDRETQYF